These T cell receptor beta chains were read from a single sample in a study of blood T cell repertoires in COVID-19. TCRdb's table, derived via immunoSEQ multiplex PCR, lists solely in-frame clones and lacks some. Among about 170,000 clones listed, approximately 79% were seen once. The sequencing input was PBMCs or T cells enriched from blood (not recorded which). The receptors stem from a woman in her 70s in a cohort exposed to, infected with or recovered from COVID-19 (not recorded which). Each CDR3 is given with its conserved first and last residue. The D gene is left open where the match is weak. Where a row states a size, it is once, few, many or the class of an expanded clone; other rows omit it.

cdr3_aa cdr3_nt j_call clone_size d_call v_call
CASSWMTGASGNTIYF TGTGCCAGCAGCTGGATGACAGGGGCCTCTGGAAACACCATATATTTT TRBJ1-3 . TRBD1 TRBV3-1/TRBV3-2
CASSQVQGFSGNTIYF TGTGCCAGCAGCCAAGTACAGGGATTCTCTGGAAACACCATATATTTT TRBJ1-3 . . TRBV4-2
CASSRDITRGSYSNQPQHF TGTGCCAGCAGTCGGGACATCACCCGGGGAAGTTATAGCAATCAGCCCCAGCATTTT TRBJ1-5 . . TRBV2
CASSYSYRPYNEQFF TGTGCCAGCAGTTACTCGTACAGGCCCTACAATGAGCAGTTCTTC TRBJ2-1 . . TRBV6-5
CASSLGRGWETQYF TGCGCCAGCAGCTTGGGAAGGGGCTGGGAGACCCAGTACTTC TRBJ2-5 . . TRBV5-1
CASSNHRGIGYGYTF TGTGCCAGCAGTAACCACAGGGGTATTGGCTATGGCTACACCTTC TRBJ1-2 . TRBD1 TRBV6-5
CASSVQGAEQPQHF TGTGCCAGCAGCGTACAGGGGGCAGAGCAGCCCCAGCATTTT TRBJ1-5 few TRBD1 TRBV9
CAWSVAYGYTF TGTGCCTGGAGTGTGGCTTATGGCTACACCTTC TRBJ1-2 . . TRBV30
CASNGGWSNQPQHF TGTGCCAGCAACGGAGGATGGAGCAATCAGCCCCAGCATTTT TRBJ1-5 . . TRBV28
CASSGGQENTEAFF TGCGCCAGCAGCGGGGGACAGGAAAACACTGAAGCTTTCTTT TRBJ1-1 . TRBD1 TRBV5-1
CASSRDRVGQPQHF TGTGCCAGCAGTCGGGACAGGGTAGGGCAGCCCCAGCATTTT TRBJ1-5 once TRBD1 TRBV28
CASSARGLAVQVEQFF TGTGCCAGCAGTGCCCGGGGACTAGCGGTCCAAGTTGAGCAGTTCTTC TRBJ2-1 . TRBD2 TRBV28
CASSFRDNTDTQYF TGCGCCAGCAGCTTCAGGGACAACACAGATACGCAGTATTTT TRBJ2-3 . . TRBV5-1
CASNLPLGVGAFF TGTGCCAGCAATCTGCCGTTAGGGGTCGGAGCTTTCTTT TRBJ1-1 . . TRBV28
CASSSLQGSIKETQYF TGTGCCAGCAGCAGCTTACAGGGATCGATAAAAGAGACCCAGTACTTC TRBJ2-5 once . TRBV5-8
CASTTGTGSFGDTQYF TGTGCCAGCACAACCGGGACAGGGTCTTTCGGGGATACGCAGTATTTT TRBJ2-3 . TRBD1 TRBV11-2
CASSSSGQGFASPLHF TGTGCCAGCAGTTCCTCGGGACAGGGCTTTGCTTCACCCCTCCACTTT TRBJ1-6 . TRBD1 TRBV28
CASSPQGHQFYGYTF TGTGCCAGCAGCCCACAGGGGCACCAGTTCTATGGCTACACCTTC TRBJ1-2 . TRBD1 TRBV11-1
CAISEPAGVAKETQYF TGTGCCATCAGTGAGCCAGCGGGAGTAGCTAAGGAGACCCAGTACTTC TRBJ2-5 . TRBD2 TRBV10-3
CAWSVGDTQYF TGTGCCTGGAGTGTCGGAGATACGCAGTATTTT TRBJ2-3 once . TRBV30
CAISPGGGTYGYTF TGTGCCATCAGCCCCGGGGGAGGGACCTATGGCTACACCTTC TRBJ1-2 . . TRBV10-3
CATSRDSSTGTTQYF TGTGCCACCAGCAGGGACTCTTCCACAGGGACGACGCAGTATTTT TRBJ2-3 . . TRBV15
CASSLGGYNYGYTF TGTGCCAGCAGCCTCGGGGGGTACAACTATGGCTACACCTTC TRBJ1-2 few . TRBV28
CASSLRAGDEKLFF TGTGCCAGCAGCTTACGGGCAGGGGATGAAAAACTGTTTTTT TRBJ1-4 . . TRBV7-6
CASSSYEKLFF TGTGCCAGCAGCTCCTATGAAAAACTGTTTTTT TRBJ1-4 . . TRBV28
CAISGQGDQPQHF TGTGCCATCTCGGGACAGGGGGATCAGCCCCAGCATTTT TRBJ1-5 . TRBD1 TRBV10-3
CASSPPSGTQYF TGTGCCAGCAGCCCCCCTAGCGGGACCCAGTACTTC TRBJ2-5 . TRBD2 TRBV14
CSVREDLRYEQYF TGCAGCGTCCGGGAGGACCTTAGGTACGAGCAGTACTTC TRBJ2-7 . TRBD2 TRBV29-1
CASSLGLSRYNEQFF TGTGCCAGCAGTTTGGGACTCTCACGATACAATGAGCAGTTCTTC TRBJ2-1 . . TRBV27
CASSEPGLAGGNEQFF TGTGCCAGCAGTGAACCGGGACTAGCGGGAGGCAATGAGCAGTTCTTC TRBJ2-1 few TRBD2 TRBV6-1
CASWDRGFGNTIYF TGTGCCAGCTGGGACAGGGGGTTTGGAAACACCATATATTTT TRBJ1-3 . TRBD1 TRBV28
CSVSLTGTDTQYF TGCAGCGTTTCCCTGACAGGCACAGATACGCAGTATTTT TRBJ2-3 . . TRBV29-1
CASSAGLAGMGLLTIHNEQFF TGTGCCAGCAGCGCCGGACTAGCGGGAATGGGACTACTAACCATTCACAATGAGCAGTTCTTC TRBJ2-1 . TRBD2 TRBV9
CASSIRGQYNSPLHF TGTGCCAGCAGCATACGGGGACAGTATAATTCACCCCTCCACTTT TRBJ1-6 . TRBD1 TRBV6-5
CASSSTGDGYTF TGTGCCAGCAGCAGCACAGGGGATGGCTACACCTTC TRBJ1-2 few TRBD1 TRBV27
CASSFLQEIEAFF TGTGCCAGCAGCTTTTTACAGGAAATTGAAGCTTTCTTT TRBJ1-1 . . TRBV11-2
CASRASGGGEKLFF TGTGCCAGCAGGGCAAGCGGGGGAGGTGAAAAACTGTTTTTT TRBJ1-4 once . TRBV6-6
CASSQADRGGSPLHF TGTGCCAGCAGCCAAGCCGACAGGGGTGGTTCACCCCTCCACTTT TRBJ1-6 . TRBD1 TRBV3-1/TRBV3-2
CASSEEGTGLGEQFF TGCGCCAGCAGCGAGGAGGGGACAGGGTTGGGCGAGCAGTTCTTC TRBJ2-1 . TRBD1 TRBV5-1
CASSPTRRLTGELFF TGCGCCAGCAGCCCCACTAGGCGGCTCACCGGGGAGCTGTTTTTT TRBJ2-2 . . TRBV4-1
CASSYGTARANYGYTF TGCGCCAGCAGCTACGGGACAGCTAGAGCTAACTATGGCTACACCTTC TRBJ1-2 . TRBD1 TRBV5-1
CASSEEEEREGDF TGTGCCAGCAGTGAAGAGGAGGAGCGGGAAGGTGACTTC TRBJ2-5 . TRBD2 TRBV2
CSALTGGMDEQYF TGCAGCGCCCTGACAGGGGGCATGGACGAGCAGTACTTC TRBJ2-7 . TRBD1 TRBV29-1